The 31 T cell receptor beta chains in this list originate from one sample, sequenced in a study of cytomegalovirus exposure and HLA in healthy donors. Amplification used 60 Vbeta primers and 13 Jbeta primers. The method was immunoSEQ multiplex PCR; TCRdb's version includes in-frame clones alone and lacks a portion of them. Across more than 110,000 clones, the top ten clones capture approximately 2.5% of the sample. Sequencing used PBMCs. The receptors stem from a man aged 40-49 years in good health and CMV-seronegative.

V and J are TRBV28 and TRBJ1-2; D gene ambiguous. Germline V gene sequence: CDR1 MDHEN, CDR2 SYDVKM. V lost 5 bases and J lost 5, with 12 bases in between. The CDR3 is 13 residues long. CDR3 residues: CASSTDPPYGYTF. CDR3 sequence (DNA): TGTGCCAGCAGTACAGACCCCCCATATGGCTACACCTTC.

This chain links TRBV29-1 with TRBJ2-5; weak D call: TRBD1 (5 bases). The assigned J gene may be wrong: the sequence end matches TRBJ2-7 better. Germline V gives CDR1 SQVTM, CDR2 ANQGSEA. This CDR3 has 14 amino acids. As DNA, the CDR3 is TGCAGCGTGACCTATGGTCAGGGAACCTACGAGCAGTACTTC. This sequence encodes CSVTYGQGTYEQYF.

The genes are TRBV6-6 and TRBJ2-7; D perhaps matches TRBD2 (6 bases). The CDR3 length is 12 residues. Germline lookup yields CDR1 MNHNY and CDR2 SVGAGI (reference sequence). Trimming removed 6 bases from V and 3 bases from J, with 9 bases in between. For the CDR3, the DNA is TGTGCCAGCAGCCCGGGGGACTACGAGCAGTACTTC. Encoded protein: CASSPGDYEQYF.

The genes are TRBV19 and TRBJ1-3; 7 bases line up with TRBD1. The ends lost 7 bases at V and 1 base at J; junction bases unmatched: 10. The CDR3 is 16 residues long. Germline loops: CDR1 LNHDA, CDR2 SQIVND (reference sequence). The CDR3 here is CASMGQWPGSGNTIYF. The CDR3 nucleotides are TGTGCCAGTATGGGACAGTGGCCAGGTTCTGGAAACACCATATATTTT.

The chain is built from TRBV19 and TRBJ1-1, with 8 bases aligning to TRBD1. The CDR3 covers 16 residues. The V gene's germline CDR1 is LNHDA and CDR2 SQIVND (reference sequence). Losses at the gene ends were 1 base for V and 2 bases for J; bases not matched to a gene: 6. For the CDR3, the DNA is TGTGCCAGTAGTATAGCCGCAGGACAGGGTAACACTGAAGCTTTCTTT. Encoded protein: CASSIAAGQGNTEAFF.

This rearrangement joins TRBV2 to TRBJ2-7; weak D call: TRBD1 (6 bases). Germline CDR1 and CDR2: SNHLY and FYNNEI. The CDR3 has 13 residues. The V gene lost 6 bases and the J gene lost 4 bases, with 13 bases spanning the gap. The CDR3 DNA sequence: TGTGCCAGCAGGAGCAGGGGTGAATACGAGCAGTACTTC. Translating gives CASRSRGEYEQYF.

The chain links TRBV7-8 to TRBJ1-2; 8 bases match TRBD1. This CDR3 is 16 amino acids long. V shed 2 bases and J 2 bases; nucleotides not matched to a gene: 7. Germline CDR1 is SGHVS and CDR2 is FQNEAQ. The CDR3 region is CASSLNVGQGNYGYTF. In DNA, the CDR3 is TGTGCCAGCAGCTTAAACGTAGGACAGGGCAACTATGGCTACACCTTC.

The chain combines TRBV5-4 with TRBJ2-4; TRBD1 matches 7 bases. The CDR3 totals 16 residues. Trimming removed 4 bases from V and 4 bases from J; junction bases left unmatched: 11. CDR1 is SGHNT and CDR2 is YYREEE in the germline V gene (reference sequence). The CDR3 loop is CASSRFFRDRKNIQYF. CDR3 bases: TGTGCCAGCAGCCGATTCTTCCGGGACAGAAAAAACATTCAGTACTTC.

The chain combines TRBV28 with TRBJ1-5, with D possibly TRBD1 on 6 matching bases. This CDR3 is 16 amino acids long. CDR1 and CDR2 (germline): MDHEN, SYDVKM. V was trimmed by 2 bases and J by 9 bases, leaving 20 bases between them. In DNA form, the CDR3 reads TGTGCCAGCAGTTTACTAAACACAGGGTCTGTTTGGCCCCAGCATTTT. Translated, it gives CASSLLNTGSVWPQHF.

The chain is built from TRBV4-3 and TRBJ2-1, with 9 bases lining up with TRBD1. CDR3 length equals 16 residues. Germline loops: CDR1 LGHNA, CDR2 YSLEER. V was pared by 0 bases and J by 8 bases, with 8 bases of the junction left unmatched. For the CDR3, the DNA is TGCGCCAGCAGCCAAGATCGGACAGGGGCTGGGGATGAGCAGTTCTTC. This translates into CASSQDRTGAGDEQFF.

This chain connects TRBV7-9 to TRBJ2-3; 11 bases match TRBD2. The CDR3 spans 18 residues. CDR1 and CDR2 from the germline V gene are SEHNR and FQNEAQ (reference sequence). The V segment lost 5 bases and the J segment 4 bases; nucleotides outside the gene matches: 14. The CDR3 sequence is CASSRALIAGGYSDTQYF. The CDR3 nucleotides read TGTGCCAGCAGCCGAGCTCTCATAGCGGGGGGGTATTCAGATACGCAGTATTTT.

V and J are TRBV9 and TRBJ2-5; 8 nucleotides align to TRBD2. The CDR3 runs to 16 residues. CDR1 is SGDLS and CDR2 is YYNGEE in the germline V gene. V was pared by 0 bases and J by 2 bases, with 6 bases of the junction left unmatched. In DNA, the CDR3 is TGTGCCAGCAGCGTAGGGGCTAGCGGGCTTCAAGAGACCCAGTACTTC. Translated, it gives CASSVGASGLQETQYF.

This chain joins TRBV6-1 and TRBJ2-5, with a weak D call TRBD2 (5 bases). The germline CDR1 and CDR2 sequences are MNHNS and SASEGT. The V end was cut by 4 bases, the J end by 4 bases, with 13 bases between. The CDR3 runs to 14 residues. This CDR3 is CASSGGKEVETQYF. CDR3 nucleotide sequence: TGTGCCAGCAGTGGTGGAAAGGAGGTAGAGACCCAGTACTTC.

The V and J genes are TRBV21-1 and TRBJ1-4; TRBD1, the D gene given by the table, was not confirmed from the DNA. TRBV21-1 is a pseudogene. CDR3 size: 19 residues. The chain's CDR3 is CASSKEGATFPPCGEKLFF. For the CDR3, the DNA is TGTGCCAGCAGCAAAGAAGGGGCGACTTTCCCCCCGTGCGGTGAAAAACTGTTTTTT.

CDR3 sequence: CASRKQGRGEKLFF. CDR3 DNA: TGTGCCAGCAGAAAACAGGGGCGAGGGGAAAAACTGTTTTTT. The chain couples TRBV2 to TRBJ1-4; TRBD1 matches at 7 bases. Germline V gene sequence: CDR1 SNHLY, CDR2 FYNNEI. V dropped 6 bases and J dropped 8; count of bases not matched to a gene: 9. This CDR3 contains 14 residues.

V usage is TRBV11-3 and J usage is TRBJ2-7; D is unclear. CDR1 is SGHNT, CDR2 YENEEA, per germline. The length of the CDR3 is 12 residues. The germline V and J ends were trimmed by 3 bases and 7 bases, with 10 bases remaining between them. CDR3 amino acids: CASSFTSGEQYF. Here the CDR3 DNA reads TGTGCCAGCAGCTTCACGTCGGGTGAGCAGTACTTC.

The chain employs TRBV6-1 and TRBJ1-2; D is undetermined. V gave up 2 bases and J gave up 4 bases, with 11 bases separating them. CDR3 length: 14 amino acids. The germline V gene encodes CDR1 MNHNS and CDR2 SASEGT. DNA of the CDR3: TGTGCCAGCAGTGAACAGGTTAATTTCTATGGCTACACCTTC. Its translation: CASSEQVNFYGYTF.

This chain connects TRBV9 to TRBJ1-4; the D gene is possibly TRBD1 (6 bases). Germline CDR1 SGDLS, CDR2 YYNGEE. Between the trimmed V and J ends, which lost 7 bases and 8 bases, there was a span of 18 bases. CDR3 size: 14 residues. The CDR3 here is CASPRGGLEEKLFF. Here the CDR3 DNA reads TGTGCCAGCCCTAGGGGGGGGCTGGAAGAAAAACTGTTTTTT.

V and J are TRBV2 and TRBJ1-1; TRBD1 matches at 7 bases. V gave up 5 bases and J gave up 4 bases; unmatched junction bases: 7. CDR1 is SNHLY, CDR2 FYNNEI, per germline. The CDR3 has 14 residues. The chain's CDR3 is CASSSQGGATEAFF. In DNA form, the CDR3 reads TGTGCCAGCAGTTCCCAGGGGGGAGCCACTGAAGCTTTCTTT.

The chain combines TRBV7-3 with TRBJ2-5; 14 positions agree with TRBD2. V shed 3 bases, J shed 5 bases, and the junction held 5 bases outside the gene matches. This CDR3 is built from 16 residues. Germline V lookup: CDR1 SGHTA, CDR2 FQGTGA. The CDR3 reads CASSLTSGGVAETQYF. The CDR3 DNA reads TGTGCCAGCAGCTTGACTAGCGGGGGGGTGGCGGAGACCCAGTACTTC.

CDR3: CASSQGAGALNEKLFF. The CDR3 DNA reads as TGCGCCAGCAGCCAAGGGGCAGGGGCCCTTAATGAAAAACTGTTTTTT. The rearrangement links TRBV4-3 to TRBJ1-4; TRBD1 is a possible D gene (6 bases). Germline V lookup: CDR1 LGHNA, CDR2 YSLEER. Trimming removed 1 base at V and 4 bases at J, with 13 bases between. The CDR3 covers 16 residues.

This sequence joins TRBV14 and TRBJ1-1; 7 nucleotides match TRBD1. Germline CDR1 is SGHDN and CDR2 is FVKESK. The CDR3 sequence is 13 residues long. The ends lost 4 bases at V and 8 bases at J; junction bases unmatched: 7. The CDR3 DNA reads TGTGCCAGCAGCCCCTATAGGGACAGAGAAGCTTTCTTT. It translates to CASSPYRDREAFF.

The chain has TRBV2 and TRBJ2-5, with D possibly TRBD1 on 6 matching bases. V shed 6 bases and J shed 5 bases, with 16 bases lying between them. Germline V gives CDR1 SNHLY, CDR2 FYNNEI. The CDR3 has 14 residues. CDR3 DNA: TGTGCCAGCAGAGCTACAGGGTTCCGCGAGACCCAGTACTTC. Protein sequence: CASRATGFRETQYF.

This chain connects TRBV9 to TRBJ2-7; 7 bases are a match to TRBD1. The J segment lost 5 bases and the V segment lost 0 bases, leaving 2 bases of the junction unmatched. The germline V gene encodes CDR1 SGDLS and CDR2 YYNGEE. The CDR3 loop spans 13 amino acids. In DNA, the CDR3 is TGTGCCAGCAGCGTAGAAGGGACAGACGAGCAGTACTTC. This encodes CASSVEGTDEQYF.

The chain joins TRBV19 to TRBJ1-1; the D gene is possibly TRBD1 (5 bases). CDR1 LNHDA and CDR2 SQIVND come from the germline V gene (reference sequence). V was clipped by 5 bases and J by 3 bases, with 16 bases between them. The CDR3 has 15 residues. CDR3 protein: CASSWSPGVDTEAFF. In nucleotides, the CDR3 is TGTGCCAGTAGTTGGAGCCCGGGGGTGGACACTGAAGCTTTCTTT. The variable domain in full, completed from reference TRBV19 and TRBJ1-1, reads DGGITQSPKYLFRKEGQNVTLSCEQNLNHDAMYWYRQDPGQGLRLIYYSQIVNDFQKGDIAEGYSVSREKKESFPLTVTSAQKNPTAFYLCASSWSPGVDTEAFFGQGTRLTVV.

The V gene is TRBV10-3, the J gene TRBJ1-5; the D is unclear. V was clipped by 4 bases and J by 7 bases, with 11 bases between them. Germline assignment: CDR1 ENHRY and CDR2 SYGVKD. This CDR3 spans 13 amino acids. The CDR3 spells CAISAEVSQPQHF. DNA of the CDR3: TGTGCCATCAGTGCGGAGGTATCGCAGCCCCAGCATTTT.

This chain joins TRBV4-1 and TRBJ2-7, with D maybe TRBD2 (6 bases). Trimming removed 6 bases from V and 0 bases from J, with 18 bases in between. The CDR3 covers 16 residues. The germline V gene has CDR1 MGHRA and CDR2 YSYEKL. The DNA for the CDR3 is TGCGCCAGCAGGGGGAAAACTGGGGACTCCTCCTACGAGCAGTACTTC. Protein sequence: CASRGKTGDSSYEQYF.

V usage is TRBV2 and J usage is TRBJ1-1; weak D call: TRBD1 (6 bases). The CDR3 spans 14 residues. V lost 10 bases to trimming and J lost 4 bases, with 19 bases between them. Germline CDR1 and CDR2: SNHLY and FYNNEI. The CDR3 DNA follows: TGTGCCACCGATGGCGGGGGGGCGGGCACTGAAGCTTTCTTT. It specifies CATDGGGAGTEAFF. Based on the CDR3 plus reference TRBV2 and TRBJ1-1, the full variable domain is EPEVTQTPSHQVTQMGQEVILRCVPISNHLYFYWYRQILGQKVEFLVSFYNNEISEKSEIFDDQFSVERPDGSNFTLKIRSTKLEDSAMYFCATDGGGAGTEAFFGQGTRLTVV.

This sequence joins TRBV15 and TRBJ2-2; 8 bases agree with TRBD1. Germline CDR1 reads LNHNV; CDR2 reads YYDKDF (reference sequence). The CDR3 consists of 15 residues. V shed 5 bases and J 1 base; nucleotides not matched to a gene: 3. The CDR3 loop reads CATSADRVNTGELFF. The CDR3 DNA follows: TGTGCCACCAGCGCGGACAGGGTGAACACCGGGGAGCTGTTTTTT. The full variable domain, rest sourced from reference TRBV15 and TRBJ2-2, is DAMVIQNPRYQVTQFGKPVTLSCSQTLNHNVMYWYQQKSSQAPKLLFHYYDKDFNNEADTPDNFQSRRPNTSFCFLDIRSPGLGDTAMYLCATSADRVNTGELFFGEGSRLTVL.

The chain employs TRBV6-5 and TRBJ2-3, with TRBD1 as a possible D gene (5 bases). Trimming stripped 5 bases from V and 4 bases from J, with 10 bases between. Germline values: CDR1 MNHEY, CDR2 SVGAGI. The CDR3 spans 13 residues. The CDR3 sequence: CASSPLGPDTQYF. The CDR3 region has the DNA TGTGCCAGCAGTCCCTTGGGGCCAGATACGCAGTATTTT.

This chain uses TRBV7-2 with TRBJ1-4; 7 nucleotides agree with TRBD1. Germline CDR1 is SGHTA and CDR2 is FQGNSA. V shed 2 bases, J shed 8 bases, and the junction held 5 bases outside the gene matches. The CDR3 loop spans 14 amino acids. CDR3 in DNA: TGTGCCAGCAGCTTAAGACAAGGGGGCGAAAAACTGTTTTTT. Its protein is CASSLRQGGEKLFF.